This T cell receptor (beta chain) is drawn from a study of blood T cells in healthy people across ages. Note on this clonotype: Its antigen is still unknown.

Together with a sample-barcoded 5' primer, a J-beta primer mix was included in a second PCR lasting roughly 6 to 12 cycles. Tags on each cDNA molecule came from a template-switch adaptor with 12 random nucleotides. TCRdb processed the 5' RACE reads anew with MiXCR; each CDR3 protein has one entry. Among about 720,000 distinct CDR3 sequences listed, over 20% were seen once. This CDR3 has 16 amino acids. Germline V gives CDR1 SGHTA, CDR2 FQGNSA. V was pared by 1 base and J by 3 bases, with 14 bases between. Points from the study as a whole: Unsorted PBMCs ruled out conclusive naive versus antigen-experienced comparison.

No fewer than 5.5 micrograms of total RNA were isolated from every sample. This TCR came from a man in his 70s in good health. The sample taken for sequencing was blood. The chain recombines TRBV7-2 with TRBJ2-3; maybe TRBD2 (6 bases). The CDR3 sequence is CASSLGAGIGTDTQYF. CDR3 nucleotides: TGTGCCAGCAGCTTAGGGGCGGGGATTGGTACAGATACGCAGTATTTT.